These 19 T cell receptor beta chains share one sample of origin, sequenced in a study of lymphopenia after photon versus proton radiotherapy. The protocol was immunoSEQ multiplex PCR, while the TCRdb copy is restricted to in-frame clones and leaves out a portion. The table records 60,000 to 75,000 clones, 70% to 90% of them present only once. Sequenced material: peripheral blood, taken from a patient treated with photon-based radiotherapy. These receptors came from a man between 40 and 49 years old with gastric cancer.

This clone was picked up one time. The rearrangement links TRBV4-2 to TRBJ1-4; the D is unclear. The V and J ends lost 3 bases and 5 bases respectively, with 16 bases between them. CDR1 and CDR2 (germline): LGHNA, YNFKEQ. This CDR3 is built from 16 residues. CDR3 bases: TGTGCCAGCAGCCACGGGAGGAGTCTGCGGAATGAAAAACTGTTTTTT. This translates into CASSHGRSLRNEKLFF.

This chain connects TRBV4-3 to TRBJ2-3; no clear D. V was clipped by 2 bases and J by 2 bases, with 11 bases between them. Germline lookup yields CDR1 LGHNA and CDR2 YSLEER. This CDR3 contains 15 residues. The CDR3 loop is CASSQSLPDTDTQYF. CDR3 DNA sequence: TGCGCCAGCAGCCAATCCCTACCCGACACAGATACGCAGTATTTT.

The chain recombines TRBV6-1 with TRBJ1-2, with D possibly matching TRBD1 (6 bases). The CDR3 runs to 14 residues. Germline CDR1 is MNHNS and CDR2 is SASEGT. V lost 7 bases to trimming and J lost 8 bases, with 20 bases between them. Here the CDR3 reads CASTRPTGTRGYTF. As DNA, the CDR3 is TGTGCCAGCACACGACCCACAGGGACCAGGGGCTACACCTTC.

The chain is built from TRBV5-1 and TRBJ2-5; D is possibly TRBD1 (6 bases). V lost 4 bases and J 2 bases, leaving 12 bases between the germline ends. There are 14 residues in the CDR3. The V gene's germline CDR1 is SGHRS and CDR2 YFSETQ. The CDR3 protein is CASSTDSFQETQYF. As DNA, the CDR3 is TGCGCCAGCAGCACGGACAGTTTTCAAGAGACCCAGTACTTC. Variable domain in full (rest from reference TRBV5-1 and TRBJ2-5): KAGVTQTPRYLIKTRGQQVTLSCSPISGHRSVSWYQQTPGQGLQFLFEYFSETQRNKGNFPGRFSGRQFSNSRSEMNVSTLELGDSALYLCASSTDSFQETQYFGPGTRLLVL.

The rearrangement links TRBV6-6 to TRBJ1-2; TRBD1 matches at 9 bases. The CDR3 has 13 residues. V dropped 6 bases and J dropped 7; count of bases not matched to a gene: 6. CDR1 is MNHNY and CDR2 is SVGAGI in the germline V gene (reference sequence). In nucleotides, the CDR3 is TGTGCCAGCAGCCGGGACAGGGTCCTTGGCTACACCTTC. Protein sequence: CASSRDRVLGYTF.

The V gene is TRBV7-8, the J gene TRBJ1-3; possibly TRBD1 for D (5 bases). V gave up 5 bases and J gave up 0 bases, with 14 bases separating them. The CDR3 has 16 residues. Germline V gene lookup returns CDR1 SGHVS and CDR2 FQNEAQ. The CDR3 bases are TGTGCCAGCAGCCCCGGGGCAGGGAACTCTGGAAACACCATATATTTT. Amino acids: CASSPGAGNSGNTIYF.

V usage is TRBV9 and J usage is TRBJ2-5; TRBD2 agrees at 12 bases. Trimming at V came to 4 bases and at J to 7 bases, leaving 11 bases not matched to a gene. CDR1 SGDLS and CDR2 YYNGEE come from the germline V gene. CDR3 length: 16 amino acids. The CDR3 region has the DNA TGTGCCAGCAGCCCAACTAGCGGGGGGCACAAGGGGACCCAGTACTTC. This codes for CASSPTSGGHKGTQYF.

V is TRBV7-9 and J is TRBJ2-7; D is possibly TRBD1 or TRBD2 (6 bases each). The V end was cut by 4 bases, the J end by 2 bases, with 18 bases between. This CDR3 contains 16 residues. The germline V gene encodes CDR1 SEHNR and CDR2 FQNEAQ (reference sequence). The CDR3 region is CASSWAGGGPPYEQYF. The CDR3 nucleotides are TGTGCCAGCAGCTGGGCAGGAGGGGGGCCTCCCTACGAGCAGTACTTC.

This clone was seen a handful of times. The chain combines TRBV7-2 with TRBJ1-5; 10 positions agree with TRBD1. J lost 6 bases, V lost 5 bases, and 7 bases had no gene match. The CDR3 length is 15 residues. The germline V gene encodes CDR1 SGHTA and CDR2 FQGNSA. The DNA of the CDR3 is TGTGCCAGCAGCGACTGGGACAGGGGAGTTCAGCCCCAGCATTTT. Translated: CASSDWDRGVQPQHF.

This sequence joins TRBV19 and TRBJ1-6, with 8 bases identical to TRBD1. Germline V gene lookup returns CDR1 LNHDA and CDR2 SQIVND (reference sequence). V was clipped by 6 bases and J by 7 bases; unmatched bases: 8. This CDR3 contains 15 residues. The CDR3: CASRGDRGGNSPLHF. In nucleotides, the CDR3 is TGTGCCAGTAGGGGAGACAGGGGTGGAAATTCACCCCTCCACTTT. Full variable domain (outside the CDR3, taken from reference TRBV19 and TRBJ1-6): DGGITQSPKYLFRKEGQNVTLSCEQNLNHDAMYWYRQDPGQGLRLIYYSQIVNDFQKGDIAEGYSVSREKKESFPLTVTSAQKNPTAFYLCASRGDRGGNSPLHFGNGTRLTVT.

V gene TRBV5-1 combines with J gene TRBJ1-1; D not resolved. The CDR3 contains 14 residues. Germline lookup yields CDR1 SGHRS and CDR2 YFSETQ. V was shortened by 2 bases and J by 0 bases, with 8 bases between the two germline ends. DNA for the CDR3: TGCGCCAGCAGCTTACAACCAATGAACACTGAAGCTTTCTTT. This translates into CASSLQPMNTEAFF.

This clone was detected once. The chain joins TRBV5-4 to TRBJ2-7; 8 nucleotides match TRBD1. This CDR3 region has 15 residues. The V gene's germline CDR1 is SGHNT and CDR2 YYREEE (reference sequence). V was clipped by 4 bases and J by 0 bases; unmatched bases: 6. CDR3 residues: CASSPGQASSYEQYF. Written as DNA, the CDR3 is TGTGCCAGCAGCCCGGGACAGGCCAGCTCCTACGAGCAGTACTTC. Based on the CDR3 plus reference TRBV5-4 and TRBJ2-7, the full variable domain is ETGVTQSPTHLIKTRGQQVTLRCSSQSGHNTVSWYQQALGQGPQFIFQYYREEENGRGNFPPRFSGLQFPNYSSELNVNALELDDSALYLCASSPGQASSYEQYFGPGTRLTVT.

The chain recombines TRBV9 with TRBJ1-2; D possibly corresponds to TRBD1 (5 bases). The V end lost 0 bases, the J end lost 3 bases, and 15 bases lay between the germline ends. Germline V gene lookup returns CDR1 SGDLS and CDR2 YYNGEE. CDR3 length equals 16 residues. CDR3 amino acids: CASSVVPSGIDYGYTF. CDR3 DNA sequence: TGTGCCAGCAGCGTAGTCCCGTCAGGGATAGACTATGGCTACACCTTC.

J is TRBJ2-5 and V is TRBV4-1; a weak D match, TRBD2 (6 bases). CDR1 and CDR2 from the germline V gene are MGHRA and YSYEKL. This CDR3 region has 14 residues. V lost 4 bases and J 4 bases, leaving 13 bases between the germline ends. As DNA, the CDR3 is TGCGCCAGCAGCCTTATCTCGGAGGGAGAGACCCAGTACTTC. As protein: CASSLISEGETQYF.

This chain uses TRBV19 with TRBJ2-6; no clear D gene. The CDR3 consists of 16 residues. V was pared by 4 bases and J by 2 bases, with 12 bases between. Germline V gives CDR1 LNHDA, CDR2 SQIVND (reference sequence). The CDR3 reads CASSRKSQAGANVLTF. The CDR3 DNA reads as TGTGCCAGTAGTAGGAAGTCTCAGGCTGGGGCCAACGTCCTGACTTTC.

V is TRBV19 and J is TRBJ1-2; the D gene is possibly TRBD1 (5 bases). Trimming removed 3 bases from V and 2 bases from J, with 7 bases in between. CDR1 and CDR2 (germline): LNHDA, SQIVND (reference sequence). The CDR3 is 13 amino acids. The CDR3 DNA follows: TGTGCCAGTAGTATCGAGGGGAACTATGGCTACACCTTC. Translation gives CASSIEGNYGYTF.

J is TRBJ1-6 and V is TRBV30, with 8 bases that match TRBD1. The ends lost 3 bases at V and 8 bases at J; junction bases unmatched: 9. The CDR3 loop spans 15 amino acids. CDR1 GTSNPN and CDR2 SVGIG come from the germline V gene (reference sequence). The CDR3 here is CAWRGDDRGYSPLHF. The CDR3 DNA reads TGTGCCTGGAGGGGGGATGACAGGGGTTATTCACCCCTCCACTTT.

The chain combines TRBV28 with TRBJ2-2; TRBD1 agrees at 7 bases. The CDR3 loop spans 15 amino acids. Looked up from germline, CDR1 is MDHEN and CDR2 is SYDVKM. Germline trimming cut 6 bases from V and 3 bases from J; bases unmatched to any gene: 7. Here the CDR3 reads CASSAMGQYTGELFF. CDR3 DNA sequence: TGTGCCAGCAGCGCAATGGGACAGTACACCGGGGAGCTGTTTTTT. Filled out from reference TRBV28 and TRBJ2-2, the complete variable domain reads DVKVTQSSRYLVKRTGEKVFLECVQDMDHENMFWYRQDPGLGLRLIYFSYDVKMKEKGDIPEGYSVSREKKERFSLILESASTNQTSMYLCASSAMGQYTGELFFGEGSRLTVL.

The chain employs TRBV27 and TRBJ1-1, with D possibly matching TRBD1 (5 bases). The CDR3 runs to 14 residues. From germline, CDR1 is MNHEY and CDR2 SMNVEV (reference sequence). V was shortened by 3 bases and J by 3 bases, with 11 bases between the two germline ends. The CDR3 protein is CASSLGGVYTEAFF. CDR3 DNA sequence: TGTGCCAGCAGTTTGGGGGGAGTTTACACTGAAGCTTTCTTT.